Each of the 10 T cell receptor beta chains below was sequenced from the same sample in a study of blood T cell repertoires in COVID-19 (TCRdb year 2020). Receptors were amplified or captured by the immunoSEQ multiplex PCR assay. The table was pulled from immuneACCESS by TCRdb, which kept in-frame rearrangements only. Such tables lose some clones; where checked, under half of the loss comes from unresolved V genes, and the rest has no known cause. In all, the sample holds more than 200,000 clones, and 80% to 90% of those were seen once. The ten largest clones represent over 9.5% of the sample. Sequenced sample: peripheral blood. These receptors originate from an elderly woman with COVID-19, enrolled during active disease.

A few counts support this clone. This chain links TRBV5-4 with TRBJ2-7; 7 positions match TRBD1. The CDR3 spans 13 residues. The V segment lost 5 bases and the J segment 6 bases; nucleotides outside the gene matches: 8. Looked up from germline, CDR1 is SGHNT and CDR2 is YYREEE (reference sequence). CDR3 nucleotides: TGTGCCAGCAGACCCGGACAGGTCCGCGAGCAGTACTTC. Translated, it gives CASRPGQVREQYF. Drawing the rest from reference TRBV5-4 and TRBJ2-7, the complete variable domain is ETGVTQSPTHLIKTRGQQVTLRCSSQSGHNTVSWYQQALGQGPQFIFQYYREEENGRGNFPPRFSGLQFPNYSSELNVNALELDDSALYLCASRPGQVREQYFGPGTRLTVT.

V usage is TRBV7-2 and J usage is TRBJ2-1, with 14 bases fitting TRBD2. V lost 4 bases to trimming and J lost 5 bases; unmatched junction nucleotides: 1. CDR1 and CDR2 from the germline V gene are SGHTA and FQGNSA. This CDR3 contains 15 residues. This chain's CDR3 is CASSSGLAGDNEQFF. For the CDR3, the DNA is TGTGCCAGCAGCTCGGGACTAGCGGGGGACAATGAGCAGTTCTTC.

This rearrangement joins TRBV7-2 to TRBJ2-3; D is unclear. Germline loops: CDR1 SGHTA, CDR2 FQGNSA. Trimming stripped 6 bases from V and 0 bases from J, with 4 bases between. This CDR3 region has 12 residues. This CDR3 reads CASRTSTDTQYF. CDR3 nucleotides: TGTGCCAGCAGGACTAGCACAGATACGCAGTATTTT.

The chain recombines TRBV3-1 (or the pseudogene TRBV3-2) with TRBJ1-3; no firm D call. Germline assignment: CDR1 LGHDT and CDR2 YNNKEL (reference sequence). There are 12 residues in the CDR3. Trimming pared 2 bases from V and 4 bases from J, leaving 3 bases between. The CDR3 region is CASSQLGNTIYF. The DNA for the CDR3 is TGTGCCAGCAGCCAACTGGGAAACACCATATATTTT.

The rearrangement joins TRBV6-5 to TRBJ2-1; possibly TRBD2 for D (5 bases). The V gene lost 6 bases and the J gene lost 5 bases, with 8 bases spanning the gap. Looked up from germline, CDR1 is MNHEY and CDR2 is SVGAGI. CDR3 length: 12 amino acids. The CDR3 is CASRSGNNEQFF. CDR3 nucleotide sequence: TGTGCCAGCAGATCCGGGAACAATGAGCAGTTCTTC.

DNA of the CDR3: TGTGCCAGCCGTGGACAGGGTGGCGCTGAAGCTTTCTTT. Residues: CASRGQGGAEAFF. The rearrangement links TRBV19 to TRBJ1-1; 8 nucleotides agree with TRBD1. From germline, CDR1 is LNHDA and CDR2 SQIVND (reference sequence). There are 13 residues in the CDR3. V was clipped by 9 bases and J by 6 bases; unmatched bases: 9. The entire variable domain, with the rest obtained from reference TRBV19 and TRBJ1-1, is as follows: DGGITQSPKYLFRKEGQNVTLSCEQNLNHDAMYWYRQDPGQGLRLIYYSQIVNDFQKGDIAEGYSVSREKKESFPLTVTSAQKNPTAFYLCASRGQGGAEAFFGQGTRLTVV.

The rearrangement uses TRBV5-1 and TRBJ2-7; D is undetermined. The CDR3 length is 13 residues. The ends were cut back, 0 bases at V and 3 bases at J, with 7 bases in the middle. From germline, CDR1 is SGHRS and CDR2 YFSETQ. The CDR3 sequence: CASSLAPGYEQYV. The CDR3 DNA follows: TGCGCCAGCAGCTTGGCCCCCGGCTACGAGCAGTACGTC.

This clone came up a few times. The V call is TRBV28, the J call TRBJ1-1; D is possibly TRBD1 (6 bases). The CDR3 spans 13 residues. CDR1 and CDR2 (germline): MDHEN, SYDVKM. Trimming took 4 bases from V and 5 from J, leaving 11 bases between them. CDR3 in amino acids: CASSWGGWTEAFF. In DNA form, the CDR3 reads TGTGCCAGCAGTTGGGGGGGCTGGACTGAAGCTTTCTTT.

The chain carries TRBV6-2 or TRBV6-3 and TRBJ2-2; 13 positions agree with TRBD2. Germline CDR1 reads MNHEY; CDR2 reads SVGEGT. The ends lost 2 bases at V and 0 bases at J; junction bases unmatched: 12. CDR3 length: 21 residues. The DNA of the CDR3 is TGTGCCAGCAGTTACCAGACTAGCGGGGGGTCCCAGTTCGCGAACACCGGGGAGCTGTTTTTT. Amino acid sequence: CASSYQTSGGSQFANTGELFF.

The chain uses TRBV11-2 and TRBJ2-7, with no clear D. This CDR3 has 14 residues. The germline gives CDR1 SGHAT, CDR2 FQNNGV. The V end lost 0 bases, the J end lost 7 bases, and 13 bases lay between the germline ends. CDR3 region: CASSLDPTVREQYF. Written as DNA, the CDR3 is TGTGCCAGCAGCTTAGATCCCACAGTACGTGAGCAGTACTTC.